This T cell receptor (beta chain) was sequenced in a study of type 1 regulatory T cells (dated by TCRdb to the early 2020s). In terms of the full investigation: An in vitro protocol by which a Tr1-enriched, alloantigen-specific CD4 T cell product named T-allo10 was generated was characterized in the study. T-allo10 was under clinical evaluation in patients with hematological malignancies receiving allogeneic hematopoietic stem cell transplantation.

V gives up 2 bases and J gives up 4 bases, and the segment between their germline ends measures 8 bases. CDR1 SGHTA and CDR2 FQGTGA are derived from the germline V gene. The CDR3 contains 14 residues, cysteine and phenylalanine counted. CDR3 DNA is the only sequence kept; it has 42 bases, read in frame from the first base. This clonotype was seen a few times. What this receptor recognizes is not known. Per-base quality was not reported, and no clone a single base away is much larger than it. For sequencing, an Illumina MiSeq was employed. Using fastp trimming at Q25 and MiXCR clonotype assembly, TCRdb reanalyzed the public sequencing data and kept in-frame beta chains. A single entry per CDR3 protein holds the most common genes and DNA from its merged rows. The sample table holds tens of thousands of distinct CDR3 sequences, of which about 20% were seen once. The ten largest clones take up around 8.1% of the sample.

What the work shows at the level of the full study, not this receptor alone: A more restricted TCR repertoire was observed in Tr1 cells than in non-Tr1 cells, and this restriction was interpreted in the study as alloantigen-induced clonal expansion.

Sequencing was carried out using cultured type 1 regulatory T (Tr1) cells, either the whole culture or a sorted fraction (not recorded which). Reading the label with the study, this specimen's cell subset or site is: type 1 regulatory T cells sorted from the T-allo10 product. This receptor was obtained from a human donor in good health. The chain joins TRBV7-3 to TRBJ2-2; no confident D gene assignment can be made. The CDR3 has the sequence CASSLQSGTGELFF. Read as DNA, the sequence is TGTGCCAGCAGCTTACAATCGGGCACCGGGGAGCTGTTTTTT.